Shown below are 26 T cell receptor beta chains from a single sample sequenced in a study of T cell responses to AZD1222 COVID-19 vaccine. TCRdb's table, derived via immunoSEQ multiplex PCR, lists solely in-frame clones and lacks some. Of about 140,000 clones in the sample, roughly nine tenths are singletons; the top ten hold roughly 1.2%. Sequencing used peripheral blood, obtained 28 days after the second AZD1222 dose. Receptors originate from an adult who received the AZD1222 COVID-19 vaccine.

The chain uses TRBV27 and TRBJ2-7; 8 nucleotides agree with TRBD1. This CDR3 is 15 amino acids long. V shed 5 bases, J shed 2 bases, and the junction held 8 bases outside the gene matches. CDR1 is MNHEY and CDR2 is SMNVEV in the germline V gene (reference sequence). The CDR3 is CASSLSDRATYEQYF. In nucleotides, the CDR3 is TGTGCCAGCAGTCTCTCGGACAGGGCAACCTACGAGCAGTACTTC.

This chain connects TRBV15 to TRBJ1-2; 7 bases are shared with TRBD1. CDR1 and CDR2 (germline): LNHNV, YYDKDF (reference sequence). CDR3 length: 15 residues. V gave up 3 bases and J gave up 3 bases; unmatched junction bases: 7. The CDR3 nucleotides read TGTGCCACCAGCAGGGGGGGACAGAGAGACTATGGCTACACCTTC. Protein sequence: CATSRGGQRDYGYTF. The entire variable domain, with the rest obtained from reference TRBV15 and TRBJ1-2, is as follows: DAMVIQNPRYQVTQFGKPVTLSCSQTLNHNVMYWYQQKSSQAPKLLFHYYDKDFNNEADTPDNFQSRRPNTSFCFLDIRSPGLGDTAMYLCATSRGGQRDYGYTFGSGTRLTVV.

This clone was seen at least ten times. The chain links TRBV14 to TRBJ2-4, with D uncertain. Deletions cut 10 bases from V and 8 bases from J, with 12 bases between. The CDR3 runs 11 residues. CDR1 SGHDN and CDR2 FVKESK come from the germline V gene. Written as DNA, the CDR3 is TGTGCCACCCCTCCTAGGTACATTCAGTACTTC. This translates into CATPPRYIQYF.

The chain uses TRBV10-3 and TRBJ1-1, with a possible D match to TRBD1 (6 bases). In germline, CDR1 is ENHRY, CDR2 SYGVKD. The CDR3 consists of 18 residues. V was pared by 3 bases and J by 8 bases, with 28 bases between. The CDR3 loop reads CAISDWNGTLRGGREAFF. CDR3 sequence (DNA): TGTGCCATCAGTGATTGGAACGGGACACTCCGAGGGGGGAGAGAAGCTTTCTTT.

This sequence joins TRBV5-5 and TRBJ1-3, with a weak D call TRBD1 (5 bases). Trimming left V 4 bases short and J 0 bases short, with 20 bases between. This CDR3 region has 18 residues. Germline assignment: CDR1 SGHKS and CDR2 YYEKEE (reference sequence). CDR3 nucleotide sequence: TGTGCCAGCAGCCCCCTGGCCGGGACCGACTTCTCTGGAAACACCATATATTTT. Residues: CASSPLAGTDFSGNTIYF.

V gene TRBV11-2 combines with J gene TRBJ1-2; 9 bases are shared with TRBD1. Germline CDR1 reads SGHAT; CDR2 reads FQNNGV. J lost 4 bases, V lost 0 bases, and 6 bases had no gene match. This CDR3 contains 16 residues. The CDR3 sequence: CASSLDGGTGPYGYTF. The CDR3 DNA follows: TGTGCCAGCAGCTTAGATGGTGGGACAGGGCCCTATGGCTACACCTTC.

The chain has TRBV6-5 and TRBJ1-5; TRBD1 agrees at 7 bases. Looked up from germline, CDR1 is MNHEY and CDR2 is SVGAGI. The CDR3 spans 14 residues. Trimming at V came to 6 bases and at J to 1 base, leaving 3 bases not matched to a gene. This CDR3 reads CASSEGQSNQPQHF. The CDR3 DNA follows: TGTGCCAGCAGCGAGGGACAGAGCAATCAGCCCCAGCATTTT.

The chain joins TRBV12-3 or TRBV12-4 to TRBJ2-7; D is unresolved. Trimming took off 6 bases at V and 6 bases at J, with 9 bases between the two ends. The CDR3 is made up of 11 amino acids. CDR3 loop: CASSNYGEQYF. The CDR3 nucleotides read TGTGCCAGCAGCAATTACGGCGAGCAGTACTTC.

This sequence joins TRBV16 and TRBJ2-7; unclear D gene. This CDR3 region has 14 residues. The germline gives CDR1 KGHSY, CDR2 FQNENV. Trimming took off 4 bases at V and 3 bases at J, with 13 bases between the two ends. The CDR3 sequence is CASSPRRVFYEQYF. The CDR3 region has the DNA TGTGCCAGCAGCCCCCGTCGGGTTTTCTACGAGCAGTACTTC.

V gene TRBV10-3 combines with J gene TRBJ2-1, with D maybe TRBD2 (6 bases). CDR3 length: 16 residues. CDR1 is ENHRY and CDR2 is SYGVKD in the germline V gene. V shed 6 bases and J shed 3 bases, with 18 bases lying between them. CDR3 nucleotides: TGTGCCATCAGCGATCATACTAGCATCCTCTACAATGAGCAGTTCTTC. Protein: CAISDHTSILYNEQFF.

The J gene is TRBJ2-7, the V gene TRBV7-9; a weak D match, TRBD1 (6 bases). The CDR3 loop spans 13 amino acids. V was pared by 5 bases and J by 5 bases, with 13 bases between. The germline V gene has CDR1 SEHNR and CDR2 FQNEAQ (reference sequence). DNA for the CDR3: TGTGCCAGCAGCGCCACAGGGATTCACGAGCAGTACTTC. Its translation is CASSATGIHEQYF.

In the case of this clone: At the DNA level, this CDR3 is encoded by other sequences in the same sample as well. V and J are TRBV28 and TRBJ1-4; no firm D call. Trimming took off 6 bases at V and 4 bases at J, with 12 bases between the two ends. The CDR3 totals 14 residues. In germline, CDR1 is MDHEN, CDR2 SYDVKM. The CDR3 loop is CASRGGQLNEKLFF. CDR3 nucleotide sequence: TGTGCCAGCAGGGGAGGGCAGCTTAATGAAAAACTGTTTTTT.

This chain connects TRBV10-3 to TRBJ2-5; D is undetermined. The CDR3 loop spans 14 amino acids. Trimming stripped 0 bases from V and 3 bases from J, with 8 bases between. The germline V gene encodes CDR1 ENHRY and CDR2 SYGVKD. The CDR3 loop is CAISESRAEETQYF. CDR3 in DNA: TGTGCCATCAGTGAGTCTCGGGCGGAAGAGACCCAGTACTTC.

The chain joins TRBV29-1 to TRBJ2-3; D call uncertain. This CDR3 has 10 amino acids. V lost 3 bases to trimming and J lost 6 bases, with 4 bases between them. The V gene's germline CDR1 is SQVTM and CDR2 ANQGSEA. The CDR3 region is CSVEGDTQYF. Written as DNA, the CDR3 is TGCAGCGTTGAGGGGGATACGCAGTATTTT.

The chain combines TRBV5-6 with TRBJ2-4; TRBD1 matches at 12 bases. Trimming cost V 5 bases and J 7 bases; bases outside gene matches: 7. This CDR3 is built from 15 residues. CDR1 and CDR2 (germline): SGHDT, YYEEEE. CDR3 amino acids: CASSSLGQGANIQYF. For the CDR3, the DNA is TGTGCCAGCAGTTCGTTGGGACAGGGGGCGAACATTCAGTACTTC.

The chain links TRBV19 to TRBJ1-5, with TRBD1 matching 8 bases. The length of the CDR3 is 17 residues. The J segment lost 3 bases and the V segment lost 10 bases, leaving 17 bases of the junction unmatched. The germline gives CDR1 LNHDA, CDR2 SQIVND (reference sequence). For the CDR3, the DNA is TGTGCCACTAAAAAGCGCGACGGGACAGGCCCCAATCAGCCCCAGCATTTT. Protein sequence: CATKKRDGTGPNQPQHF.

The chain combines TRBV7-2 with TRBJ1-1; 7 bases agree with TRBD1. J lost 5 bases, V lost 3 bases, and 9 bases had no gene match. The V gene's germline CDR1 is SGHTA and CDR2 FQGNSA. The CDR3 has 15 amino acids. CDR3 DNA sequence: TGTGCCAGCAGCTTGGGGTTCGACAGGGCTACTGAAGCTTTCTTT. Amino acid sequence: CASSLGFDRATEAFF.

The chain carries TRBV27 and TRBJ2-1; D possibly corresponds to TRBD2 (8 bases). This CDR3 spans 17 amino acids. Per germline, CDR1 MNHEY and CDR2 SMNVEV (reference sequence). Trimming cost V 5 bases and J 0 bases, with 17 bases left between them. CDR3 protein: CASSPRSGTVSYNEQFF. In DNA form, the CDR3 reads TGTGCCAGCAGTCCTCGTAGCGGGACAGTCTCCTACAATGAGCAGTTCTTC.

The chain carries TRBV20-1 and TRBJ1-1, with TRBD1 as a possible D gene (5 bases). The V end was cut by 3 bases, the J end by 3 bases, with 17 bases between. Germline V gene lookup returns CDR1 DFQATT and CDR2 SNEGSKA (reference sequence). The CDR3 runs to 15 residues. CDR3 protein: CSASGSGGVHTEAFF. CDR3 nucleotide sequence: TGCAGTGCTAGTGGTTCGGGGGGAGTGCACACTGAAGCTTTCTTT.

The table lists this clone with a count of one. This sequence joins TRBV3-1 (or the pseudogene TRBV3-2) and TRBJ1-1; D may be TRBD1 (5 bases). CDR1 and CDR2 from the germline V gene are LGHDT and YNNKEL (reference sequence). Trimming shortened V by 4 bases and J by 0 bases, and 9 bases separated the two germline ends. CDR3 length: 14 amino acids. The CDR3 spells CASSRPTVNTEAFF. The CDR3, as DNA: TGTGCCAGCAGCCGCCCGACAGTGAACACTGAAGCTTTCTTT.

This chain links TRBV9 with TRBJ2-5; the D gene is possibly TRBD1 (5 bases). The CDR3 loop spans 16 amino acids. Germline V lookup: CDR1 SGDLS, CDR2 YYNGEE. V lost 4 bases and J 3 bases, leaving 19 bases between the germline ends. CDR3 region: CASSPTTWQGKETQYF. For the CDR3, the DNA is TGTGCCAGCAGCCCTACGACGTGGCAGGGAAAAGAGACCCAGTACTTC. Drawing the rest from reference TRBV9 and TRBJ2-5, the complete variable domain is DSGVTQTPKHLITATGQRVTLRCSPRSGDLSVYWYQQSLDQGLQFLIQYYNGEERAKGNILERFSAQQFPDLHSELNLSSLELGDSALYFCASSPTTWQGKETQYFGPGTRLLVL.

The J gene is TRBJ2-5, the V gene TRBV19, with 10 bases lining up with TRBD2. V lost 2 bases and J lost 1; bases outside the gene matches: 1. Germline V gene lookup returns CDR1 LNHDA and CDR2 SQIVND (reference sequence). This CDR3 has 15 residues. In nucleotides, the CDR3 is TGTGCCAGTAGTATACTAGCGGGGGCCCAAGAGACCCAGTACTTC. It encodes CASSILAGAQETQYF.

This clone showed up just a few times. The chain couples TRBV5-5 to TRBJ2-7; perhaps TRBD1 as D (6 bases). Germline V gene data show CDR1 as SGHKS and CDR2 as YYEKEE (reference sequence). CDR3 length equals 16 residues. With 0 bases removed from V and 6 bases from J, the gap between germline ends came to 19 bases. CDR3 sequence: CASSLDVGTSLREQYF. The CDR3 coding sequence is TGTGCCAGCAGCTTGGACGTCGGGACATCATTACGCGAGCAGTACTTC.

The V gene is TRBV13, the J gene TRBJ1-5; D gene uncertain. Trimming pared 4 bases from V and 5 bases from J, leaving 9 bases between. Germline V lookup: CDR1 PRHDT, CDR2 FYEKMQ (reference sequence). The CDR3 spans 13 residues. The CDR3 coding sequence is TGTGCCAGCAGCTACTACCGGGATCAGCCCCAGCATTTT. Protein product: CASSYYRDQPQHF.

The gene calls are TRBV19 and TRBJ2-7, with a possible D match to TRBD2 (5 bases). Trimming stripped 3 bases from V and 1 base from J, with 10 bases between. The CDR3 consists of 14 residues. Germline V gene lookup returns CDR1 LNHDA and CDR2 SQIVND (reference sequence). CDR3 nucleotide sequence: TGTGCCAGTAGTATTTATACTAGTTCCTACGAGCAGTACTTC. Translation: CASSIYTSSYEQYF.

The V call is TRBV5-1, the J call TRBJ1-1; D perhaps matches TRBD1 (6 bases). This CDR3 comprises 13 residues. The germline gives CDR1 SGHRS, CDR2 YFSETQ. Trimming left V 0 bases short and J 4 bases short, with 7 bases between. DNA for the CDR3: TGCGCCAGCAGCTTGGGCAGGGGCACTGAAGCTTTCTTT. It encodes CASSLGRGTEAFF.